The entry that follows covers one T cell receptor beta chain sequence. The data are from a study of blood T cell repertoires in COVID-19. Turning to the study itself: Acute-phase and convalescent COVID-19 samples originated in the United States, Italy and Spain. The cDNA or gDNA used as material had been derived from T cells, B-cell-depleted T cells, or PBMCs.

Only in-frame clones appear in the TCRdb table, and some are missing; sequencing was by immunoSEQ multiplex PCR. The table shows 390,000 or so clones, with roughly 90% occurring only once. Germline V CDR1 and CDR2: KGHDR, SFDVKD. V shed 7 bases and J shed 5 bases, with 13 bases lying between them. The CDR3 has 14 amino acids. This receptor was taken from a man aged 18-30 years with active or convalescent COVID-19. This chain connects TRBV24-1 to TRBJ2-2; D is perhaps TRBD2 (7 bases). The sample taken for sequencing was peripheral blood. CDR3 DNA sequence: TGTGCCACCAGGGCGGGGGCCGGGACCGGGGAGCTGTTTTTT. Translating gives CATRAGAGTGELFF.